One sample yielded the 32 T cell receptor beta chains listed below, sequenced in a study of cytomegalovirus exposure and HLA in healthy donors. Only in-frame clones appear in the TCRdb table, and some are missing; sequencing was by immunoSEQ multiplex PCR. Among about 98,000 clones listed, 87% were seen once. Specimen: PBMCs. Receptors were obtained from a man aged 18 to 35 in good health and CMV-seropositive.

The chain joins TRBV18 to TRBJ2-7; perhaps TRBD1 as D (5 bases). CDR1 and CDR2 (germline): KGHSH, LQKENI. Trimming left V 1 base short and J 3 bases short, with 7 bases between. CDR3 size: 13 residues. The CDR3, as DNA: TGTGCCAGCTCACCACAGGGGTACTACGAGCAGTACTTC. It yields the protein CASSPQGYYEQYF.

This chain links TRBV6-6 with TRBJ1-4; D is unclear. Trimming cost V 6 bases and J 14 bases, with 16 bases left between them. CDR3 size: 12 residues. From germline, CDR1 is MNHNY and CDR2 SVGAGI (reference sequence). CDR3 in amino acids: CASRDETRYLFF. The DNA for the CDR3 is TGTGCCAGCAGAGATGAGACGCGGTATCTGTTTTTT.

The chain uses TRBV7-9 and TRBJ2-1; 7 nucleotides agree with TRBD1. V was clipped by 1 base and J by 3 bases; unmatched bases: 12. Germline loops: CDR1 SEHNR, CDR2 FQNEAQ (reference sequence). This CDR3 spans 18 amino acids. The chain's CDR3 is CASSLEGRPGQNYNEQFF. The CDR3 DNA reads TGTGCCAGCAGCTTAGAGGGCAGACCGGGACAGAACTACAATGAGCAGTTCTTC.

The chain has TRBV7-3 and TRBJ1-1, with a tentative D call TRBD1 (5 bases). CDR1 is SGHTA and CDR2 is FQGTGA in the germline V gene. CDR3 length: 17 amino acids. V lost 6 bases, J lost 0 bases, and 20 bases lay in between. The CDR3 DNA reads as TGTGCCAGCAGGTATCACCACGGGGGAATCATGAACACTGAAGCTTTCTTT. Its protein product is CASRYHHGGIMNTEAFF.

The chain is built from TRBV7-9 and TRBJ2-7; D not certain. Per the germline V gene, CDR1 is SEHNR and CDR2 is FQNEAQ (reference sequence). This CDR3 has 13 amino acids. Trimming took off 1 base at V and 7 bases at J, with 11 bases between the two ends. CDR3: CASSLEGGTEQYF. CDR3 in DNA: TGTGCCAGCAGCTTAGAAGGCGGTACTGAGCAGTACTTC.

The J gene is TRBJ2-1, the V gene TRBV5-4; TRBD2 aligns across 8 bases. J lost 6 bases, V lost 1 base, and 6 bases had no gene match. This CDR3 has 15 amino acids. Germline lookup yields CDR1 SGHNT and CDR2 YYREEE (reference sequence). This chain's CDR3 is CASSLLAGGGNEQFF. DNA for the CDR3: TGTGCCAGCAGCTTGCTTGCGGGGGGAGGCAATGAGCAGTTCTTC.

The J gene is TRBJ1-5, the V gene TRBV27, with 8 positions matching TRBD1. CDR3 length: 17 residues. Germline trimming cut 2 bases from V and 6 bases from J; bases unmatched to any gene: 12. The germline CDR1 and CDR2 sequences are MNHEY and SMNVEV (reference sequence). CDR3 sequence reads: CASSLSSGTGGSQPQHF. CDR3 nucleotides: TGTGCCAGCAGTTTAAGCTCCGGGACAGGAGGGAGTCAGCCCCAGCATTTT.

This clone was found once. The CDR3 DNA is TGTGCCACCAGCAGAGAGAGTCCAGGGGAGCTAGCCAAAAACATTCAGTACTTC. This gives the protein CATSRESPGELAKNIQYF. The genes are TRBV15 and TRBJ2-4; D might be TRBD1 (6 bases). Germline lookup yields CDR1 LNHNV and CDR2 YYDKDF (reference sequence). V was clipped by 0 bases and J by 0 bases, with 15 bases between them. The CDR3 extends over 18 amino acids. The whole variable domain, remainder taken from reference TRBV15 and TRBJ2-4, is DAMVIQNPRYQVTQFGKPVTLSCSQTLNHNVMYWYQQKSSQAPKLLFHYYDKDFNNEADTPDNFQSRRPNTSFCFLDIRSPGLGDTAMYLCATSRESPGELAKNIQYFGAGTRLSVL.

Here the CDR3 DNA reads TGTGCCAGCAGCTCTGAGGCCTGGCGGGTCGAGCAGTACTTC. As protein: CASSSEAWRVEQYF. The V call is TRBV11-2, the J call TRBJ2-7, with a tentative D call TRBD2 (5 bases). The CDR3 is made up of 14 amino acids. The germline V gene encodes CDR1 SGHAT and CDR2 FQNNGV. The V gene lost 4 bases and the J gene lost 6 bases, with 16 bases spanning the gap. The variable domain in full, with the rest retrieved from reference TRBV11-2 and TRBJ2-7, is EAGVAQSPRYKIIEKRQSVAFWCNPISGHATLYWYQQILGQGPKLLIQFQNNGVVDDSQLPKDRFSAERLKGVDSTLKIQPAKLEDSAVYLCASSSEAWRVEQYFGPGTRLTVT.

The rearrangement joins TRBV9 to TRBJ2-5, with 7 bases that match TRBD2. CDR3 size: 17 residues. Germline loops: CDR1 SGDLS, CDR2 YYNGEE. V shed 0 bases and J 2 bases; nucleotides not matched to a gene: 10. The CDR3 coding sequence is TGTGCCAGCAGCGTAGGTCCCCGGGACTACTCGCAAGAGACCCAGTACTTC. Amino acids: CASSVGPRDYSQETQYF.

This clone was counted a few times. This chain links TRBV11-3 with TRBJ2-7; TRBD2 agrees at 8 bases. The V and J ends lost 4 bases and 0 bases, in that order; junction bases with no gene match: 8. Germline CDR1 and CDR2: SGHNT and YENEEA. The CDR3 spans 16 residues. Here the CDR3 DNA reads TGTGCCAGCAGCTCGCAGACTAGCGCAATCTCCTACGAGCAGTACTTC. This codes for CASSSQTSAISYEQYF.

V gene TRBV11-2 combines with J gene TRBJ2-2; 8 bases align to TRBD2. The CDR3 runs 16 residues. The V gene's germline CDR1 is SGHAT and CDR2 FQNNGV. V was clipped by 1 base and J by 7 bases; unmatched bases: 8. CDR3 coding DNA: TGTGCCAGCAGCTTAGCCTGGAGTAGCGGGGTCGGGGAGCTGTTTTTT. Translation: CASSLAWSSGVGELFF.

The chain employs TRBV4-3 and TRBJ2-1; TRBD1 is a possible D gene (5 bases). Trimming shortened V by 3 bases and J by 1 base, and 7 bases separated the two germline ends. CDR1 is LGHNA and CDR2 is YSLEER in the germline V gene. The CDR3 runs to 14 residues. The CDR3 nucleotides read TGCGCCAGCAGCCAGAGACAGTCCTACAATGAGCAGTTCTTC. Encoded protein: CASSQRQSYNEQFF.

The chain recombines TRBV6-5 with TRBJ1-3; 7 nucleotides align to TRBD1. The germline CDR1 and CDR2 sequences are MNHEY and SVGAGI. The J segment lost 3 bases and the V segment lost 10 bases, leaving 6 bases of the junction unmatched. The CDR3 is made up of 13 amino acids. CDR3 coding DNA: TGTGCCACGGCCAGGGGGGTTGGAAACACCATATATTTT. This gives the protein CATARGVGNTIYF.

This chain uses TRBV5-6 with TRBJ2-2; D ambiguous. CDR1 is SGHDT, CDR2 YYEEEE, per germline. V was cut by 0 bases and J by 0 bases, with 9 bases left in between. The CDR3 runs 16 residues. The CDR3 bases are TGTGCCAGCAGCTTGGTCCGCAACACGAACACCGGGGAGCTGTTTTTT. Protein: CASSLVRNTNTGELFF.

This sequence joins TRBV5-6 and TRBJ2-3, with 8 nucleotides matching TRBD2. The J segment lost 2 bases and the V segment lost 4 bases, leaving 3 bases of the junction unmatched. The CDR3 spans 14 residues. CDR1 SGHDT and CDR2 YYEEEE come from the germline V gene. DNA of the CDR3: TGTGCCAGCAGCCCGACTAGCGTCACAGATACGCAGTATTTT. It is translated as CASSPTSVTDTQYF.

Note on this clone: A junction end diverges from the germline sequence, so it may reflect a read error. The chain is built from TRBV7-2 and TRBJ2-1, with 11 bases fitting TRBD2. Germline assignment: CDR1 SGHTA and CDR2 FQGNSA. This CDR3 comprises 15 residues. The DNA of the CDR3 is TGTGCCAGCAGCCTAGCGGGAGGATCTTCCGTTGAGCAGTTCTTC. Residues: CASSLAGGSSVEQFF. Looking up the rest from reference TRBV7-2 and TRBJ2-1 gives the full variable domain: GAGVSQSPSNKVTEKGKDVELRCDPISGHTALYWYRQSLGQGLEFLIYFQGNSAPDKSGLPSDRFSAERTGGSVSTLTIQRTQQEDSAVYLCASSLAGGSSVEQFFGPGTRLTVL.

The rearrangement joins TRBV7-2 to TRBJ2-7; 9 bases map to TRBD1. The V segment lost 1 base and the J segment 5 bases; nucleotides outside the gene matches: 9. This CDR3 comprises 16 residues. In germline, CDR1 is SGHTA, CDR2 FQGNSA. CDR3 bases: TGTGCCAGCAGCTTAGTATTTGGGACAGGGTTCGACGAGCAGTACTTC. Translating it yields CASSLVFGTGFDEQYF.

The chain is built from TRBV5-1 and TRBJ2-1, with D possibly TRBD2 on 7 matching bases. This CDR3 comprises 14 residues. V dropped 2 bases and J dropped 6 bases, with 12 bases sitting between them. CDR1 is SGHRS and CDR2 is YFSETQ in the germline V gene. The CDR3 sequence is CASSFVGGGNEQFF. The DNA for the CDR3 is TGCGCCAGCAGCTTTGTAGGGGGGGGCAATGAGCAGTTCTTC.

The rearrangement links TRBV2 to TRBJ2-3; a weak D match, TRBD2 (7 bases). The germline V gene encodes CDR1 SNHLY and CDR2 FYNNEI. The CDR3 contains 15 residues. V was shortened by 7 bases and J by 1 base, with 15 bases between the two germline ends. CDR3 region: CASIGGGQRTDTQYF. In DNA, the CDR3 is TGTGCCAGCATAGGGGGGGGGCAACGCACAGATACGCAGTATTTT.

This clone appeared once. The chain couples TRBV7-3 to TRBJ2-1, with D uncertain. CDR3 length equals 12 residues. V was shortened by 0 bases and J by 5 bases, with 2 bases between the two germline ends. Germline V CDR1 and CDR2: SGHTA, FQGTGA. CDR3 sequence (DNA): TGTGCCAGCAGCTTAACCAACAATGAGCAGTTCTTC. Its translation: CASSLTNNEQFF.

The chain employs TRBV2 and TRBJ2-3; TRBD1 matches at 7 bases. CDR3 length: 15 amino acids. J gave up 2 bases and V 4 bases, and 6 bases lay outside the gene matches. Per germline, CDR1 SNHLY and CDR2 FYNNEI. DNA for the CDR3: TGTGCCAGCAGTGTAAACAGGGGTAACACAGATACGCAGTATTTT. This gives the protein CASSVNRGNTDTQYF.

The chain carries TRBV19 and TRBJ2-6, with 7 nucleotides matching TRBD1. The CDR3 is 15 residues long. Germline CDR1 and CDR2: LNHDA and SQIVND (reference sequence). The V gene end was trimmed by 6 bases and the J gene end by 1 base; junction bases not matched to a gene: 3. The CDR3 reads CASSRTGSGANVLTF. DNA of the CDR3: TGTGCCAGTAGCCGGACAGGTTCTGGGGCCAACGTCCTGACTTTC.

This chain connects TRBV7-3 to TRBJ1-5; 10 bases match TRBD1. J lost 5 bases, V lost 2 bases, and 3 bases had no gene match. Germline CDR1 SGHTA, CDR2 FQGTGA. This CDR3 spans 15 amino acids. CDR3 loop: CASSLDGTGDQPQHF. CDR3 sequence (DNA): TGTGCCAGCAGCTTAGATGGGACAGGGGATCAGCCCCAGCATTTT.

The CDR3 is CASSIGASVYNEQFF. In DNA form, the CDR3 reads TGTGCCAGTAGTATAGGGGCTAGCGTCTACAATGAGCAGTTCTTC. The chain employs TRBV19 and TRBJ2-1; D might be TRBD2 (6 bases). V was shortened by 1 base and J by 3 bases, with 10 bases between the two germline ends. The germline CDR1 and CDR2 sequences are LNHDA and SQIVND (reference sequence). This CDR3 has 15 residues.

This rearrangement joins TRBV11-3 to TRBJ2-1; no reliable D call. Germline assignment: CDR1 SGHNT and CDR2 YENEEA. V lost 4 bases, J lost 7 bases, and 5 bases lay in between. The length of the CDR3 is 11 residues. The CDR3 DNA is TGTGCCAGCAGCTCCAGAAATGAGCAGTTCTTC. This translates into CASSSRNEQFF.

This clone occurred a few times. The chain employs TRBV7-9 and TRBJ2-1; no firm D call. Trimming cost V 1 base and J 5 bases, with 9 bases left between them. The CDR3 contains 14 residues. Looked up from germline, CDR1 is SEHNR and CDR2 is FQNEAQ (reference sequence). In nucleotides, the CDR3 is TGTGCCAGCAGCTTAGTTCGCGCTGACAATGAGCAGTTCTTC. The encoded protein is CASSLVRADNEQFF.

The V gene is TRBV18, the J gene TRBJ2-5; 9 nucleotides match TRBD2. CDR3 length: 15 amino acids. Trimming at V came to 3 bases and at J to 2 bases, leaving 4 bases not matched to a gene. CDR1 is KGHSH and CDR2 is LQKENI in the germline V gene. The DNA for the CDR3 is TGTGCCAGCTCACCGAGTAGCGGGGGACAAGAGACCCAGTACTTC. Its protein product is CASSPSSGGQETQYF.

The chain's CDR3 is CASSLFSGGYTF. The CDR3 coding sequence is TGTGCCAGCAGCTTATTCTCGGGTGGCTACACCTTC. V gene TRBV7-2 combines with J gene TRBJ1-2; D unclear. The CDR3 covers 12 residues. V was clipped by 2 bases and J by 7 bases, with 8 bases between them. The germline V gene has CDR1 SGHTA and CDR2 FQGNSA. Full variable domain (rest looked up from reference TRBV7-2 and TRBJ1-2): GAGVSQSPSNKVTEKGKDVELRCDPISGHTALYWYRQSLGQGLEFLIYFQGNSAPDKSGLPSDRFSAERTGGSVSTLTIQRTQQEDSAVYLCASSLFSGGYTFGSGTRLTVV.

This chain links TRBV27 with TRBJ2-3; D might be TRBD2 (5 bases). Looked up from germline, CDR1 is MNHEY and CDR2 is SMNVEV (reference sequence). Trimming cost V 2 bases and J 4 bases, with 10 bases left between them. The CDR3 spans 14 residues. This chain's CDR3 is CASSLDLAADTQYF. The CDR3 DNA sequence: TGTGCCAGCAGTTTAGACCTAGCTGCAGATACGCAGTATTTT.

The CDR3 region has the DNA TGTGCCAGTAGTCCCACCGGGATTCGGGACATTAACACTGAAGCTTTCTTT. It codes for CASSPTGIRDINTEAFF. The J gene is TRBJ1-1, the V gene TRBV19; tentatively, D is TRBD1 (6 bases). The germline V gene has CDR1 LNHDA and CDR2 SQIVND (reference sequence). CDR3 length: 17 residues. Trimming cost V 5 bases and J 2 bases, with 21 bases left between them.

The CDR3 DNA reads TGTGCCAGCAGCTTAGCTTCAGTTGGGGCCAACGTCCTGACTTTC. Translation: CASSLASVGANVLTF. The rearrangement uses TRBV7-2 and TRBJ2-6; no clear D. Trimming removed 0 bases at V and 3 bases at J, with 6 bases between. The length of the CDR3 is 15 residues. Germline-derived CDR1 and CDR2 are SGHTA and FQGNSA.